The T cell receptor (beta chain) under discussion was sequenced for a study of blood T cells in healthy people across ages. Study-level results: Greater diversity and more naive CD4+ cells were seen in long-lived donors than in aged donors.

This clonotype has a handful of counts. As yet, its antigen is unknown. The CDR3 consists of 15 residues. Germline values: CDR1 SGDLS, CDR2 YYNGEE. Trimming removed 1 base from V and 5 bases from J, with 13 bases in between. It was with a sample-barcoded 5' primer and a J-beta primer mix that a second PCR of roughly 7 to 12 cycles was run. Each single sample gave us at least 2.5 million CDR3-containing paired-end reads. TCRdb re-called the 5' RACE reads with MiXCR, one entry per CDR3 protein. Among about 1,800,000 distinct CDR3 sequences listed, under 30% were seen once. The chain carries TRBV9 and TRBJ1-5; D remains ambiguous. The sequencing sample was made of blood. The clonotype originates from a woman aged 25-40 years in good health. The CDR3 DNA follows: TGTGCCAGCAGCGTAACGGCCACGGGCGATCAGCCCCAGCATTTT. Its protein product is CASSVTATGDQPQHF. Based on the CDR3 plus reference TRBV9 and TRBJ1-5, the full variable domain is DSGVTQTPKHLITATGQRVTLRCSPRSGDLSVYWYQQSLDQGLQFLIQYYNGEERAKGNILERFSAQQFPDLHSELNLSSLELGDSALYFCASSVTATGDQPQHFGDGTRLSIL.